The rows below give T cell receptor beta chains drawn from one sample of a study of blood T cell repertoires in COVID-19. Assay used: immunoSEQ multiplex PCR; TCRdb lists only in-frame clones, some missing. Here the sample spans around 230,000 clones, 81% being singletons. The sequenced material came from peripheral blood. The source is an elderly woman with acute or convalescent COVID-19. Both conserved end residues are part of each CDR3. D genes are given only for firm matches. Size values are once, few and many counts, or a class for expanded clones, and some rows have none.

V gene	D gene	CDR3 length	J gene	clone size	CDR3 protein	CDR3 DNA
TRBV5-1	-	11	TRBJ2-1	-	CASGVGGEQFF	TGCGCCAGCGGGGTAGGGGGTGAGCAGTTCTTC
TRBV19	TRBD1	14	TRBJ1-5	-	CASTPDRAGQPQHF	TGTGCCAGTACTCCCGACAGGGCAGGTCAGCCCCAGCATTTT
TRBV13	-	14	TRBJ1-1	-	CASSTGTLNTEAFF	TGTGCCAGCAGCACCGGGACTTTGAACACTGAAGCTTTCTTT
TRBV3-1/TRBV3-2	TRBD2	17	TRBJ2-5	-	CASSQVGLAGGLETQYF	TGTGCCAGCAGCCAAGTAGGGCTAGCGGGGGGGCTAGAGACCCAGTACTTC
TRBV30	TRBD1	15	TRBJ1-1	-	CAWRPTGTGGTEAFF	TGTGCCTGGAGACCTACCGGGACAGGGGGCACTGAAGCTTTCTTT
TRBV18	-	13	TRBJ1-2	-	CASSPAGNYGYTF	TGTGCCAGCTCACCAGCAGGGAACTATGGCTACACCTTC
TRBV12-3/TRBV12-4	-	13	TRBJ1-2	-	CATAAGHYYGYTF	TGTGCCACCGCGGCGGGGCACTACTATGGCTACACCTTC
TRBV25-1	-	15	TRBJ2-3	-	CASSQIGSGTDTQYF	TGTGCCAGCAGCCAGATTGGAAGCGGCACAGATACGCAGTATTTT
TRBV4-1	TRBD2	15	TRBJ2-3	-	CASSRTSGIPDTQYF	TGCGCCAGCAGCCGAACTAGCGGGATCCCAGATACGCAGTATTTT
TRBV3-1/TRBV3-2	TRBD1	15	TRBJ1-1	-	CASSVGTEVNTEAFF	TGTGCCAGCAGCGTCGGGACAGAAGTGAACACTGAAGCTTTCTTT
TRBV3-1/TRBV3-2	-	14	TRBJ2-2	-	CASSLTSPTGELFF	TGTGCCAGCAGCCTGACTAGTCCCACCGGGGAGCTGTTTTTT
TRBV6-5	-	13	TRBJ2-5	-	CASGGTEQETQYF	TGTGCCAGCGGGGGGACAGAACAAGAGACCCAGTACTTC
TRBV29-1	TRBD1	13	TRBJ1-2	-	CSVETTGHYGYTF	TGCAGCGTTGAGACGACAGGGCACTATGGCTACACCTTC
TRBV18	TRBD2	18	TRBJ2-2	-	CASSLGLAGNLNTGELFF	TGTGCCAGCTCACTAGGACTAGCGGGGAATCTGAACACCGGGGAGCTGTTTTTT
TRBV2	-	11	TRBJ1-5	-	CASSLRQPQHF	TGTGCCAGCAGCTTGCGTCAGCCCCAGCATTTT
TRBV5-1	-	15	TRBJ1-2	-	CASSLTGEGSYGYTF	TGCGCCAGCAGCTTGACGGGGGAAGGTAGTTATGGCTACACCTTC
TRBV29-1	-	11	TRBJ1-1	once	CSVEDHREAFF	TGCAGCGTTGAAGATCACAGGGAAGCTTTCTTT
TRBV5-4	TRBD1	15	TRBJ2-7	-	CASSSGQSPSYEQYF	TGTGCCAGCAGTTCGGGACAGTCACCTTCCTACGAGCAGTACTTC
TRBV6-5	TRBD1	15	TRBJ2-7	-	CASTSRQGVSYEQYF	TGTGCCAGCACTTCAAGACAGGGGGTCTCCTACGAGCAGTACTTC
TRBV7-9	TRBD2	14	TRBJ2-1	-	CASSPGLAGNEQFF	TGTGCCAGCAGCCCGGGACTAGCGGGGAATGAGCAGTTCTTC
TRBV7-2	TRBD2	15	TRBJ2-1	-	CASSATSGAYNEQFF	TGTGCCAGCAGCGCGACTAGCGGGGCCTACAATGAGCAGTTCTTC
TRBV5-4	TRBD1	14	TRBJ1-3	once	CASSPDRVGNTIYF	TGTGCCAGCAGCCCCGACAGGGTAGGAAACACCATATATTTT
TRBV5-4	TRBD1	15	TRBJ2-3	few	CASSGGQDSTDTQYF	TGTGCCAGCAGCGGGGGACAGGACAGCACAGATACGCAGTATTTT
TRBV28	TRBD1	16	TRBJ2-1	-	CASSSLGTGLYNEQFF	TGTGCCAGCAGTTCCTTAGGGACAGGGCTTTACAATGAGCAGTTCTTC
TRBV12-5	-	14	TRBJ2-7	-	CASGPGQGGEEQYF	TGTGCTAGTGGCCCAGGACAGGGAGGGGAAGAACAGTACTTC
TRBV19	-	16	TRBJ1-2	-	CASSINRGGANYGYTF	TGTGCCAGTAGTATAAACCGGGGGGGAGCTAACTATGGCTACACCTTC
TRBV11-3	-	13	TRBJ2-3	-	CASSLVQTDTQYF	TGTGCCAGCAGCTTAGTTCAGACAGATACGCAGTATTTT
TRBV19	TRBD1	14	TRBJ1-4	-	CATQQGAANEKLFF	TGTGCCACCCAACAGGGGGCCGCTAATGAAAAACTGTTTTTT
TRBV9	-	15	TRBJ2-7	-	CASSTLPTPDYEQYF	TGTGCCAGCAGCACGCTACCGACACCAGACTACGAGCAGTACTTC
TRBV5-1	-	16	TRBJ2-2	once	CASSLGKGANTGELFF	TGCGCCAGCAGCTTGGGGAAGGGGGCGAACACCGGGGAGCTGTTTTTT
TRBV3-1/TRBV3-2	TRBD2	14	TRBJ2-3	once	CASSLAGLTDTQYF	TGTGCCAGCAGTCTAGCGGGACTCACAGATACGCAGTATTTT
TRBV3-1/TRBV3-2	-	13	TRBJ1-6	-	CASSLSPEAPLHF	TGTGCCAGCAGCTTGAGTCCTGAGGCGCCCCTCCACTTT
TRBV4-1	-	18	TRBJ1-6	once	CASSQVDISFGGNSPLHF	TGCGCCAGCAGCCAAGTCGATATCAGTTTTGGGGGGAATTCACCCCTCCACTTT
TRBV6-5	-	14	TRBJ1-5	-	CASSQGISNQPQHF	TGTGCCAGCAGCCAGGGTATTAGCAATCAGCCCCAGCATTTT
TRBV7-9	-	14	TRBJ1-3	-	CASSLPRGMNTIYF	TGTGCCAGCAGCTTACCCAGGGGAATGAACACCATATATTTT
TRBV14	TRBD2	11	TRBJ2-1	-	CASSQGGRGFF	TGTGCCAGCAGCCAGGGAGGGAGAGGGTTCTTC
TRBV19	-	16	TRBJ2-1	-	CASIKSGGTSYNEQFF	TGTGCCAGTATCAAATCCGGCGGAACCTCCTACAATGAGCAGTTCTTC
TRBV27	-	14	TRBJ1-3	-	CASRGGFAGNTIYF	TGTGCCAGCAGGGGGGGTTTTGCTGGAAACACCATATATTTT
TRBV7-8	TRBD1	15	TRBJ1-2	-	CASSLAGTGYRGYTF	TGTGCCAGCAGCTTAGCCGGGACAGGGTATCGTGGCTACACCTTC
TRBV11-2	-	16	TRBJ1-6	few	CASSLTDRSSNSPLHF	TGTGCCAGCAGCTTAACTGACAGAAGTAGTAATTCACCCCTCCACTTT
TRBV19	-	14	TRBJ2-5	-	CASSSPGVQETQYF	TGTGCCAGTAGTTCCCCCGGGGTTCAAGAGACCCAGTACTTC
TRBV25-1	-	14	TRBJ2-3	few	CASSEFSLTDTQYF	TGTGCCAGCAGTGAATTTTCTCTCACAGATACGCAGTATTTT
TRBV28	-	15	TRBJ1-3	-	CASSLLRPSGNTIYF	TGTGCCAGCAGTTTACTGAGGCCCTCTGGAAACACCATATATTTT
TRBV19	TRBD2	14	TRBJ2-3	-	CASSHASGRAAQYF	TGTGCCAGCTCCCATGCTAGCGGGAGGGCTGCGCAGTATTTT
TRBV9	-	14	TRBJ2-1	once	CASSVDSFGNEQFF	TGTGCCAGCAGCGTAGATTCCTTCGGGAATGAGCAGTTCTTC
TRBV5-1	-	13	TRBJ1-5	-	CASSLAGGQPQHF	TGCGCCAGCAGCTTGGCCGGGGGTCAGCCCCAGCATTTT
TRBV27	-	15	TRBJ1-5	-	CASSLSAVTGWPQHF	TGTGCCAGCAGTTTATCGGCAGTGACGGGGTGGCCCCAGCATTTT
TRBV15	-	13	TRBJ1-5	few	CATSRETGQPQHF	TGTGCCACCAGCAGAGAGACAGGTCAGCCCCAGCATTTT
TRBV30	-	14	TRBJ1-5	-	CAWSPKGGHQPQHF	TGTGCCTGGAGTCCTAAGGGGGGGCATCAGCCCCAGCATTTT
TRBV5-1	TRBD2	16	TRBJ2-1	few	CASSPAPLAGVDEQFF	TGCGCCAGCAGCCCAGCTCCGCTAGCGGGAGTGGATGAGCAGTTCTTC
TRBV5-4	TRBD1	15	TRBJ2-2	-	CASSYRGPNTGELFF	TGTGCCAGCAGCTACAGGGGGCCAAACACCGGGGAGCTGTTTTTT
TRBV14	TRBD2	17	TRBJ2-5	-	CASSPRTSGSVWETQYF	TGTGCCAGCAGCCCCCGGACTAGCGGGAGCGTCTGGGAGACCCAGTACTTC
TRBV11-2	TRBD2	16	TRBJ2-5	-	CASSLPLAGGSETQYF	TGTGCCAGCAGCTTGCCCCTAGCGGGGGGGTCGGAGACCCAGTACTTC